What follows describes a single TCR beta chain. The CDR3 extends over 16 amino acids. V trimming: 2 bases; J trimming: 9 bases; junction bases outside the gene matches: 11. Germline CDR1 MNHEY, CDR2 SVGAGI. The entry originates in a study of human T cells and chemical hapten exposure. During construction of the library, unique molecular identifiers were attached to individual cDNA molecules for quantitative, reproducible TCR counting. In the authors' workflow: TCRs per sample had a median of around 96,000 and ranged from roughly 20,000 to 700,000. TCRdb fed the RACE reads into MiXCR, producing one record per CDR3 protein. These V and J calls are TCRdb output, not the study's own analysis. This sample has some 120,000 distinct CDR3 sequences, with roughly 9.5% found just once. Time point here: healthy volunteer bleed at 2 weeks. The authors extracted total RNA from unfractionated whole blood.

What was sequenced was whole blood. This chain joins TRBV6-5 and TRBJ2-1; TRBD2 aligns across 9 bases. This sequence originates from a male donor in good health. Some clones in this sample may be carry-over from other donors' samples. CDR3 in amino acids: CASSYLLAGGPSEQFF. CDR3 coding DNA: TGTGCCAGCAGTTACCTACTGGCGGGAGGGCCGAGTGAGCAGTTCTTC.